This paragraph reports one T cell receptor beta chain. TCRdb re-called the 5' RACE reads; every CDR3 protein appears as one record, without DNA. The sample has approximately 380,000 distinct CDR3 sequences, and its top ten clones hold around 4.9%. This sample was included in a study of T cells expressing NK-cell markers. The CDR3 contains 12 residues. The germline gives CDR1 DFQATT, CDR2 SNEGSKA (reference sequence). The TCR sequence derives from a man aged 18-75 years in good health. The chain couples TRBV20-1 to TRBJ2-7; the D gene TCRdb calls, TRBD1, cannot be checked with no DNA. The specimen sequenced was blood T cells: a sorted CD56 or NKG2C T cell subset, CD4+ or CD8+ T cells, or bulk PBMC T cells (not recorded which). Here the CDR3 reads CSAGQGAKEQYF.